This T cell receptor (beta chain) appears in the sequencing data of a study of blood T cell repertoires in COVID-19. Study overall: The cDNA or gDNA used as material had been derived from T cells, B-cell-depleted T cells, or PBMCs.

The germline V gene encodes CDR1 MDHEN and CDR2 SYDVKM. Trimming at V came to 6 bases and at J to 0 bases, leaving 6 bases not matched to a gene. The CDR3 is made up of 16 amino acids. Here immunoSEQ multiplex PCR was the method, and the copy in TCRdb shows in-frame clones only, minus some. In the table there are some 300,000 clones, about 91% of which are singletons. The TCR comes from a woman aged 25 to 39 who had recovered from COVID-19. The sample was peripheral blood. The chain uses TRBV28 and TRBJ2-7; 12 positions match TRBD2. In nucleotides, the CDR3 is TGTGCCAGCAGACCCGGACTAGCGGGGTTCTCCTACGAGCAGTACTTC. Its protein product is CASRPGLAGFSYEQYF.